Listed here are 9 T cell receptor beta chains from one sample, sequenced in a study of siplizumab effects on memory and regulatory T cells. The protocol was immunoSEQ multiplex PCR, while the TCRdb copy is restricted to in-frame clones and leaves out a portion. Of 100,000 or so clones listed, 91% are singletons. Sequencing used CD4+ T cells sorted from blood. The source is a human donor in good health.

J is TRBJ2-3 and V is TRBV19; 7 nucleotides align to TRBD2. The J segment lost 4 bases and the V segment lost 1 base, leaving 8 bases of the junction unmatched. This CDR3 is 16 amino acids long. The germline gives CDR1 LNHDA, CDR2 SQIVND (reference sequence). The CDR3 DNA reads TGTGCCAGTAGTATAGGCCAGGGAGGGTTACCAGATACGCAGTATTTT. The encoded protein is CASSIGQGGLPDTQYF.

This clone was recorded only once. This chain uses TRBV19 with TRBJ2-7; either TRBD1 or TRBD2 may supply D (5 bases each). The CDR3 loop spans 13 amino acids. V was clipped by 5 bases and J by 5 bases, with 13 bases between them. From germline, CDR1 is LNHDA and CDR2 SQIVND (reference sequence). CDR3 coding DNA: TGTGCCAGTAGTTGGCGAATGGGGGACGAGCAGTACTTC. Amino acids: CASSWRMGDEQYF.

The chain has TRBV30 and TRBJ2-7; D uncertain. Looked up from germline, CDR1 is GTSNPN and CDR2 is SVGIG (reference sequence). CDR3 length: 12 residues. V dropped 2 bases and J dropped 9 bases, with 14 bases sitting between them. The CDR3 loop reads CAWSSSTPAQYF. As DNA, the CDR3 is TGTGCCTGGAGTTCCTCAACCCCCGCGCAGTACTTC. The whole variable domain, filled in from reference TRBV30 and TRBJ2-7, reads SQTIHQWPATLVQPVGSPLSLECTVEGTSNPNLYWYRQAAGRGLQLLFYSVGIGQISSEVPQNLSASRPQDRQFILSSKKLLLSDSGFYLCAWSSSTPAQYFGPGTRLTVT.

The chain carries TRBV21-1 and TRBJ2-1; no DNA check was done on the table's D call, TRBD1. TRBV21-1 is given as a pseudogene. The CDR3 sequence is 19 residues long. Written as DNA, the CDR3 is TGTGCCAGCAGCAAAAAAGGGTGTGTCTGTGACAGGGTTCACAATGAGCAGTTCTTC. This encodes CASSKKGCVCDRVHNEQFF.

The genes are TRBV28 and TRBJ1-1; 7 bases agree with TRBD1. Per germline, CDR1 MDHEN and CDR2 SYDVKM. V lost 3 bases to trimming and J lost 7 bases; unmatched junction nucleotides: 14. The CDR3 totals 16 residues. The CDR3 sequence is CASSFYSLGQAGEAFF. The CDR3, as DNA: TGTGCCAGCAGTTTTTATTCACTCGGACAGGCGGGTGAAGCTTTCTTT. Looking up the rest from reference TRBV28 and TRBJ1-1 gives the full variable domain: DVKVTQSSRYLVKRTGEKVFLECVQDMDHENMFWYRQDPGLGLRLIYFSYDVKMKEKGDIPEGYSVSREKKERFSLILESASTNQTSMYLCASSFYSLGQAGEAFFGQGTRLTVV.

CDR3 coding DNA: TGTGCCAGCAGCTTAACAGGGGGCAGAGATACGCAGTATTTT. Its translation: CASSLTGGRDTQYF. The chain employs TRBV7-2 and TRBJ2-3, with TRBD1 matching 9 bases. Germline V gene sequence: CDR1 SGHTA, CDR2 FQGNSA. This CDR3 spans 14 amino acids. The trim removed 2 bases at V and 5 bases at J, leaving 2 bases unmatched.

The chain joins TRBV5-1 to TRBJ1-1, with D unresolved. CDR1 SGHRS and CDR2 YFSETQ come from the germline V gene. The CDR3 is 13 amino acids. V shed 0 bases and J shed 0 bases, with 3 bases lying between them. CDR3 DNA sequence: TGCGCCAGCAGCTTGGATTTGAACACTGAAGCTTTCTTT. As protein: CASSLDLNTEAFF.

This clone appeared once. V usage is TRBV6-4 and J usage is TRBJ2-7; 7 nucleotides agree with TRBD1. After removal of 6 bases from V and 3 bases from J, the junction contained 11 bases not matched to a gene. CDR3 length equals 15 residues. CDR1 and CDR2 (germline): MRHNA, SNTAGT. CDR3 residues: CASSPLGQGDYEQYF. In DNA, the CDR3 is TGTGCCAGCAGCCCCCTTGGTCAGGGGGACTACGAGCAGTACTTC.

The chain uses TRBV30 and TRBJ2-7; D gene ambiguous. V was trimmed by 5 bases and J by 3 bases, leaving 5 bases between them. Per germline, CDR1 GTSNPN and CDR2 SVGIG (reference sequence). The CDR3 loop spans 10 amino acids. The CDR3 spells CAWSLYEQYF. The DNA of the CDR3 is TGTGCCTGGTCACTCTACGAGCAGTACTTC.